A selection of T cell receptor beta chains follows, all from one sample in a study of radiotherapy plus CTLA-4 blockade in lung cancer. Assay: immunoSEQ multiplex PCR; the TCRdb copy retains only in-frame clones and omits some. Of tens of thousands of clones in the sample, around 90% were seen once. This specimen consisted of peripheral blood, obtained from a patient treated with radiotherapy plus ipilimumab. The receptors here all came from a human donor with non-small cell lung cancer that progressed on radiotherapy plus ipilimumab. The CDR3 runs from the conserved cysteine through the conserved F or W. The D gene is left open where the match is weak. Not every row has a clone size; where given, it reads once, few, many or a size class.

D: NA; J: TRBJ1-6; size: once; V: TRBV6-5; DNA: TGTGCCAGCAGCCTCGCCTATAATTCACCCCTCCACTTT; CDR3: CASSLAYNSPLHF
D: NA; J: TRBJ2-2; size: once; V: TRBV9; DNA: TGTGCCAGCAGCGCACGAGGGCTAAACACCGGGGAGCTGTTTTTT; CDR3: CASSARGLNTGELFF
D: NA; J: TRBJ1-2; size: NA; V: TRBV7-2; DNA: TGTGCCAGCAGCTTATATTTTTACGAAACACGGGACTATGGCTACACCTTC; CDR3: CASSLYFYETRDYGYTF
D: NA; J: TRBJ2-2; size: few; V: TRBV7-2; DNA: TGTGCCAGCAGCTCCCACAACACCGGGGAGCTGTTTTTT; CDR3: CASSSHNTGELFF
D: TRBD2; J: TRBJ2-1; size: NA; V: TRBV5-4; DNA: TGTGCCAGCAGCGGGACTAGCGGGGGGGCCTGGGGTGAGCAGTTCTTC; CDR3: CASSGTSGGAWGEQFF
D: TRBD1; J: TRBJ1-1; size: NA; V: TRBV11-2; DNA: TGTGCCAGCAGCTCGATCCAACAGGGGGGGGCCGGAGCTTTCTTT; CDR3: CASSSIQQGGAGAFF
D: NA; J: TRBJ2-5; size: NA; V: TRBV4-3; DNA: TGCGCCAGCAGCCAACGCCCCCCGGAGGCAGGTGGGGTAGAGACCCAGTACTTC; CDR3: CASSQRPPEAGGVETQYF
D: NA; J: TRBJ2-2; size: few; V: TRBV4-3; DNA: TGCGCCAGCAGCCAAGATTCCCTCGGGGAGCTGTTTTTT; CDR3: CASSQDSLGELFF
D: TRBD1; J: TRBJ1-2; size: few; V: TRBV5-4; DNA: TGTGCCAGCAGCTTGGCTGGACAGGGGAGTTATGGCTACACCTTC; CDR3: CASSLAGQGSYGYTF
D: TRBD2; J: TRBJ2-5; size: once; V: TRBV6-5; DNA: TGTGCCAGCACCTTAGCGGGGGCCAACGCGGAGACCCAGTACTTC; CDR3: CASTLAGANAETQYF